This T cell receptor (beta chain) was retrieved from a study of blood T cell repertoires in COVID-19. Two consecutive negative NP/OP PCR tests, clearance, or resolved symptoms defined Cohort 3 recovery. Profiling relied on immunoSEQ multiplex PCR, and the TCRdb table lists in-frame clones only, not all of them. The sample has over 200,000 clones, 65% to 90% seen once. CDR1 is KGHSH, CDR2 LQKENI, per germline. This CDR3 spans 15 amino acids. Trimming took 2 bases from V and 3 from J, leaving 8 bases between them. This receptor was identified in a man younger than 35 who had recovered from COVID-19. The rearrangement joins TRBV18 to TRBJ2-6; perhaps TRBD1 as D (6 bases). Sequences were obtained from PBMCs or T cells enriched from blood (not recorded which). CDR3 region: CASSPGGGGANVLTF. In DNA, the CDR3 is TGTGCCAGCTCACCAGGGGGCGGTGGGGCCAACGTCCTGACTTTC.